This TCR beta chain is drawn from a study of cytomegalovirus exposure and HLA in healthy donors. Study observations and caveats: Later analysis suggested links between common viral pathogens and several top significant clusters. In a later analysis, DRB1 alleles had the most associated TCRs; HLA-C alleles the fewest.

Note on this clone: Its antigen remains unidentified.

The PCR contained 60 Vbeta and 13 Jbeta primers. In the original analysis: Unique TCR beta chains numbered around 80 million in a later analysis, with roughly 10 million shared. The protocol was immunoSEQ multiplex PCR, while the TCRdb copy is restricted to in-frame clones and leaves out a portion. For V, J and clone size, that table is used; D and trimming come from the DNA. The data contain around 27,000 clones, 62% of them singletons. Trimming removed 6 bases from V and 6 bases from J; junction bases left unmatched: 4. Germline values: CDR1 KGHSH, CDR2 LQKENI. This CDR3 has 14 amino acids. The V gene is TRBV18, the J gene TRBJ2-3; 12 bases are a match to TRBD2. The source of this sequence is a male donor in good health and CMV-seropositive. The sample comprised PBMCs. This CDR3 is CASSPTSGGDTQYF. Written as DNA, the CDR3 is TGTGCCAGCTCCCCAACTAGCGGGGGGGATACGCAGTATTTT.